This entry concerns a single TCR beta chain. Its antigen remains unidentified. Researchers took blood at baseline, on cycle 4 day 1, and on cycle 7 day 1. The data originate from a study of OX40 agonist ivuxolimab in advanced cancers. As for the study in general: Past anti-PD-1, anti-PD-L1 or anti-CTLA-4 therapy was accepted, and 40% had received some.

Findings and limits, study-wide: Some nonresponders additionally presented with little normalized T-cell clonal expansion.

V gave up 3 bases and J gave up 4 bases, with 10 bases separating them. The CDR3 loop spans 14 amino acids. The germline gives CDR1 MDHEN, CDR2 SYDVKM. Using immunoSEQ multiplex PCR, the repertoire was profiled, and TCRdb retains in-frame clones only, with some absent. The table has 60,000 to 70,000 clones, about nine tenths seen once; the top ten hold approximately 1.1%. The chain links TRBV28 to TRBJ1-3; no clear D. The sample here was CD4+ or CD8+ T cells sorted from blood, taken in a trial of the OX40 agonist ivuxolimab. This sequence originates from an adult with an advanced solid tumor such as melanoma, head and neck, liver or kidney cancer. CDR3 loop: CASSFRAGGNTIYF. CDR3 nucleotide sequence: TGTGCCAGCAGTTTTCGGGCAGGAGGAAACACCATATATTTT.